This TCR beta chain emerged from a study of blood T cell repertoires in COVID-19. Study-level background: Acute and convalescent COVID-19 specimens originated in the United States, Italy and Spain. T cells, B-cell-depleted T cells, or PBMCs supplied cDNA or gDNA.

Authors' analysis steps: Estimated nucleated cell counts came from reference gene primer amplification. TCRdb keeps only in-frame clones here, not all; method: immunoSEQ multiplex PCR. That table furnishes V, J and clone size, whereas the DNA furnished D and trimming. This table has more than 95,000 clones, approximately 88% appearing once. V shed 1 base and J 2 bases; nucleotides not matched to a gene: 10. CDR1 is SGHNT and CDR2 is YENEEA in the germline V gene. This CDR3 contains 17 residues. The sample taken for sequencing was peripheral blood. V usage is TRBV11-3 and J usage is TRBJ2-7; 8 nucleotides align to TRBD1. The clonotype was recovered from a man in his fifties or sixties with acute or convalescent COVID-19. Here the CDR3 reads CASSLVTGADFTYEQYF. CDR3 DNA sequence: TGTGCCAGCAGCTTAGTGACAGGGGCCGACTTTACCTACGAGCAGTACTTC. The variable domain in full, completed from reference TRBV11-3 and TRBJ2-7, reads EAGVVQSPRYKIIEKKQPVAFWCNPISGHNTLYWYLQNLGQGPELLIRYENEEAVDDSQLPKDRFSAERLKGVDSTLKIQPAELGDSAVYLCASSLVTGADFTYEQYFGPGTRLTVT.